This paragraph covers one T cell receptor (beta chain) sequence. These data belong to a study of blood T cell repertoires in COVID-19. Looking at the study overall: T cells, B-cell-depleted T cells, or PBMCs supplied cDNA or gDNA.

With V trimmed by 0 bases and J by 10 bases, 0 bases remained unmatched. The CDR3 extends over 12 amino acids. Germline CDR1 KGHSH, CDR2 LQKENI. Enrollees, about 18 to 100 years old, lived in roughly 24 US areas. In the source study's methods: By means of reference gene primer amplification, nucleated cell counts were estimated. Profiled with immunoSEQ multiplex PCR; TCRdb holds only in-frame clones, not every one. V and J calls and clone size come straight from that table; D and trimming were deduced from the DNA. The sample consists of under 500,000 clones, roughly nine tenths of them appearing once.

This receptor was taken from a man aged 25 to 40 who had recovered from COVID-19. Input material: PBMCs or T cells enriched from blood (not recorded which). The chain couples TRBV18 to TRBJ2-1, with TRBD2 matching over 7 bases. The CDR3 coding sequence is TGTGCCAGCTCACCACCGGGGGGGGAGCAGTTCTTC. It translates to CASSPPGGEQFF.